The sequence of this T cell receptor beta chain was determined in a study of T cell responses to AZD1222 COVID-19 vaccine. Produced via immunoSEQ multiplex PCR; TCRdb's table is partial and in-frame only. This repertoire shows roughly 150,000 clones, about 90% found once; its top ten account for 5.5%. The CDR3 has 13 residues. The germline gives CDR1 SGDLS, CDR2 YYNGEE. V was clipped by 0 bases and J by 7 bases, with 8 bases between them. The chain has TRBV9 and TRBJ1-5, with no clear D. The sequence was obtained from an adult in good health. This material consisted of peripheral blood, taken on day 0 of AZD1222 vaccination. The CDR3 loop reads CASSVDGVQPQHF. The CDR3 nucleotides read TGTGCCAGCAGCGTAGATGGGGTCCAGCCCCAGCATTTT.